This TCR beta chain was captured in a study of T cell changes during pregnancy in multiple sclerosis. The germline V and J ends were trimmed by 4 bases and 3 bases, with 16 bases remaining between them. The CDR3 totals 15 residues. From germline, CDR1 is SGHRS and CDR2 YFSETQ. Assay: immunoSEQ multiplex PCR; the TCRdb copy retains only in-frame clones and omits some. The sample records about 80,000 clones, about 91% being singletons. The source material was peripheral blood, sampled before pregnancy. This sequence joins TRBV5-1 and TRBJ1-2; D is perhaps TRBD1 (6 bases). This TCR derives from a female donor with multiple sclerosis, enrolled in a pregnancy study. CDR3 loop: CASSPRQGFHYGYTF. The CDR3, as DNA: TGCGCCAGCAGCCCCCGTCAGGGGTTCCACTATGGCTACACCTTC.